This T cell receptor (beta chain) comes out of a study of long-term antiretroviral therapy in people with HIV. The CDR3 is made up of 13 amino acids. V was pared by 5 bases and J by 7 bases, with 14 bases between. CDR1 is SEHNR, CDR2 FQNEAQ, per germline (reference sequence). Version v3.0 of the immunoSEQ assay was performed at survey level. Using immunoSEQ multiplex PCR, the repertoire was profiled, and TCRdb retains in-frame clones only, with some absent. The sample records 15,000 to 20,000 clones, 80% to 90% being singletons. In regard to this clone: The antigen is undetermined.

Treatment for every participant with HIV took place in the United States. General study findings and limits: Specimens of blood were obtained during about 2003 to 2018, possibly under older ART regimens. Pre-ART-expanded clones dominated the repertoire at all time points. Patients on ART gained diversity, which nonetheless stayed below transplant donor controls.

The source is a man over 45 with HIV. Sequencing used unsorted PBMCs, obtained 4.2 years after starting antiretroviral therapy. The V call is TRBV7-9, the J call TRBJ1-2; D is possibly TRBD1 (5 bases). CDR3 sequence: CASSDPWGGGYTF. In nucleotides, the CDR3 is TGTGCCAGCAGCGACCCCTGGGGGGGTGGCTACACCTTC.